The rows below give T cell receptor beta chains drawn from one sample of a study of T cell repertoires in cytomegalovirus infection. Using its own MiXCR run on the reads, TCRdb lists one record per CDR3 protein. The table shows just over 450,000 distinct CDR3 sequences, with about 42% occurring only once. These receptors' antigens are unknown. Sequencing was performed on cultured PBMCs, taken from culture after CMV antigen stimulation. The receptor source for this set is a human donor in good health (CMV status not recorded). Some clones in this sample may be carry-over from other donors' samples. CDR3s include the opening cysteine and the closing phenylalanine or tryptophan. Fields, in order: clone size, V gene, D gene, J gene, CDR3 DNA, CDR3 protein. A D gene is named only where the DNA matches it firmly. Clone size is given for some rows only: seen once, a few or many times, or a class if the clone is expanded.

clone size: few; V gene: TRBV27; D gene: NA; J gene: TRBJ2-1; CDR3 DNA: NA; CDR3 protein: CASSFLAGRGNEQFF
clone size: NA; V gene: TRBV7-2; D gene: NA; J gene: TRBJ1-2; CDR3 DNA: TGTGCCAGCAGCTTCGACAGGCCCTATGGCTACACCTTC; CDR3 protein: CASSFDRPYGYTF
clone size: NA; V gene: TRBV6-2/TRBV6-3; D gene: NA; J gene: TRBJ1-1; CDR3 DNA: TGTGCCAGCAGTTGGGCAGAGAACACTGAAGCTTTCTTT; CDR3 protein: CASSWAENTEAFF
clone size: NA; V gene: TRBV7-6; D gene: NA; J gene: TRBJ2-7; CDR3 DNA: TGTGCCAGCAGCTCTTTGCCTATGGACAACTACGAGCAGTACTTC; CDR3 protein: CASSSLPMDNYEQYF
clone size: NA; V gene: TRBV6-8; D gene: NA; J gene: TRBJ2-3; CDR3 DNA: TGTGCCAGCAGTTATTCTAGGGCGTCAGATACGCAGTATTTT; CDR3 protein: CASSYSRASDTQYF
clone size: many; V gene: TRBV7-8; D gene: NA; J gene: TRBJ1-4; CDR3 DNA: TGTGCCAGCAGCTTACGGAGAAATAATGAAAAACTGTTTTTT; CDR3 protein: CASSLRRNNEKLFF
clone size: NA; V gene: TRBV6-5; D gene: NA; J gene: TRBJ2-5; CDR3 DNA: TGTGCCAGCAGTTACGGAACTAGCAAGGGTGCGCGGGCCCAAGAGACCCAGTACTTC; CDR3 protein: CASSYGTSKGARAQETQYF
clone size: NA; V gene: TRBV7-3; D gene: NA; J gene: TRBJ1-1; CDR3 DNA: TGTGCCAGCAGCTGGTGGCAGCTGACTGAAGCTTTCTTT; CDR3 protein: CASSWWQLTEAFF
clone size: NA; V gene: TRBV18; D gene: NA; J gene: TRBJ2-3; CDR3 DNA: TGTGCCAGCTCACCACAAACGGGAAAGTCGCAGTATTTT; CDR3 protein: CASSPQTGKSQYF
clone size: NA; V gene: TRBV7-2; D gene: NA; J gene: TRBJ1-6; CDR3 DNA: TGTGCCAGCAGCGTGTTGGGGTCACCCCTCCACTTT; CDR3 protein: CASSVLGSPLHF
clone size: NA; V gene: TRBV7-8; D gene: TRBD1; J gene: TRBJ1-5; CDR3 DNA: TGTGCCAGCAGCTTAAAGGGACCCGGGACAGGGTACTATAGCAATCAGCCCCAGCATTTT; CDR3 protein: CASSLKGPGTGYYSNQPQHF
clone size: NA; V gene: TRBV7-2; D gene: NA; J gene: TRBJ2-7; CDR3 DNA: TGTGCCAGCAGCGTAGGGGGAAGCTCCTACGAGCAGTACTTC; CDR3 protein: CASSVGGSSYEQYF
clone size: many; V gene: TRBV4-1; D gene: TRBD1; J gene: TRBJ1-1; CDR3 DNA: TGCGCCAGCAGCAAACGTACCGCAGGGGGCACGAACACTGAAGCTTTCTTT; CDR3 protein: CASSKRTAGGTNTEAFF
clone size: few; V gene: TRBV6-2/TRBV6-3; D gene: NA; J gene: TRBJ1-1; CDR3 DNA: TGTGCCAGCAGTTATGGCAGGGCGATTGTTGAAGCTTTCTTT; CDR3 protein: CASSYGRAIVEAFF
clone size: few; V gene: TRBV7-4; D gene: NA; J gene: TRBJ2-3; CDR3 DNA: TGTGCCAGCAGCTTAAGGCCCACAGGTTTCACAGATACGCAGTATTTT; CDR3 protein: CASSLRPTGFTDTQYF
clone size: once; V gene: TRBV10-1; D gene: TRBD2; J gene: TRBJ2-2; CDR3 DNA: TGCGCCAGCAGTGATACGGGAGGGCCGAACACCGGGGAGCTGTTTTTT; CDR3 protein: CASSDTGGPNTGELFF
clone size: NA; V gene: TRBV6-5; D gene: NA; J gene: TRBJ2-4; CDR3 DNA: TGTGCCAGCAGTTACTCTATAGCCGGAGTAAGCATTCAGTACTTC; CDR3 protein: CASSYSIAGVSIQYF
clone size: NA; V gene: TRBV5-4; D gene: NA; J gene: TRBJ1-2; CDR3 DNA: TGTGCCAGCAGCTTGCAAGATCGTAACTATGGCTACACCTTC; CDR3 protein: CASSLQDRNYGYTF